This T cell receptor beta chain was recovered during a study of beta chain features in type 1 diabetes. Expressed TCRB transcripts were sequenced because the entire RNA isolate underwent reverse transcription. Average reads for naive, central memory and regulatory T cell samples were about 3.57 million. The data were produced by immunoSEQ multiplex PCR, yet TCRdb's version contains in-frame clones alone and is incomplete. This sample has 850,000 to 900,000 clones, with roughly 16% found just once. The CDR3 extends over 13 amino acids. CDR1 is MDHEN, CDR2 SYDVKM, per germline. Notes on the study in general: High-TCR-expressing cells could be over-represented by cDNA sequencing. Compared to healthy donors, patients appeared to have naive, central memory and Treg TCRB repertoires that were more alike. Patients with Type 1 diabetes showed moderately but significantly shorter TCRB CDR3s in all four CD4+ subsets.

In this sample, this clone turned up a few times. No antigen is known for it. The germline gene is not matched at one end of the junction; a read error may be the cause. The TCR comes from a woman between 18 and 29 years old in good health. Material: naive CD4+ T cells from blood. The gene calls are TRBV28 and TRBJ2-3; possible D gene TRBD2, 6 bases. CDR3 DNA sequence: TGTGCCAGCAGCTTGTCGGGAGAACTAGTGGGGGATTTT. Its translation: CASSLSGELVGDF.